The rows below give T cell receptor beta chains drawn from one sample of a study of read filtering for tumor transcriptome and immune sequencing. TCRdb fed the reads into MiXCR, producing one record per CDR3 protein. The table lists under 60,000 distinct CDR3 sequences, around a fifth of them singletons. The sequenced sample was a population of CD138-negative cells sorted from bone marrow. These receptors were collected from a donor at least 40 years old with multiple myeloma. The CDR3 runs from the conserved cysteine through the conserved F or W. The D gene is left open where the match is weak. Expanded clones are given a class, and other clones once, few, many or no size at all.

J gene,D gene,V gene,clone size,CDR3 DNA,CDR3 protein
TRBJ2-6,-,TRBV19,many,TGTGCCAGTAGTATAGGACGCCTCTCTGGGGCCAACGTCCTGACTTTC,CASSIGRLSGANVLTF
TRBJ2-1,-,TRBV24-1,-,TGTGCCACCAGTGATTCCGATACCCTCTACAATGAGCAGTTCTTC,CATSDSDTLYNEQFF
TRBJ1-1,-,TRBV12-3/TRBV12-4,many,TGTGCCAGCAGGTTGGGGGGGAACACTGAAGCTTTCTTT,CASRLGGNTEAFF
TRBJ2-7,-,TRBV3-1,many,TGTGCCAGCAGCCAAGAAGGGTACCCCCGGATGGAGCAGTACTTC,CASSQEGYPRMEQYF
TRBJ1-1,-,TRBV19,few,TGTGCCAGTAAGTTAAACACTGAAGCTTTCTTT,CASKLNTEAFF
TRBJ2-3,TRBD2,TRBV20-1,few,TGCAGTGCTTCCTCGGGGGGAGGGCCAGGTAGCACAGATACGCAGTATTTT,CSASSGGGPGSTDTQYF
TRBJ2-3,-,TRBV20-1,few,TGCAGTGCAGAAAAGGCGCAATCTAGCACAGATACGCAGTATTTT,CSAEKAQSSTDTQYF
TRBJ2-1,TRBD2,TRBV20-1,many,TGCAGTGCTAGAGACGGGACTAGCGGTAGGAATGAGCAGTTCTTC,CSARDGTSGRNEQFF
TRBJ2-1,TRBD2,TRBV20-1,-,TGCAGTGCTAGAAGTCCCGCGGGAGAATTCCACAATGAGCAGTTCTTC,CSARSPAGEFHNEQFF
TRBJ2-3,-,TRBV20-1,many,TGCAGTGCCGAGAAAGGCGAGGTTAGCACAGATACGCAGTATTTT,CSAEKGEVSTDTQYF
TRBJ2-7,-,TRBV5-1,many,TGCGCCAGCAGCGAATACAGCTTACCCTACGAGCAGTACTTC,CASSEYSLPYEQYF
TRBJ2-1,TRBD1,TRBV20-1,many,TGCAGTGCTGAGGACAGGGAAAATGAGCAGTTCTTC,CSAEDRENEQFF
TRBJ1-5,TRBD1,TRBV6-2/TRBV6-3,few,TGTGCCAGCAGTCCAAGGACAGGGTATCAGCCCCAGCATTTT,CASSPRTGYQPQHF
TRBJ2-3,TRBD2,TRBV7-2,many,TGTGCCAGCAGCTCCCAGGGACTAGCGATGGATACGCAGTATTTT,CASSSQGLAMDTQYF
TRBJ1-2,-,TRBV6-5,many,TGTGCCAGCAGTGGGACTGCAAACTATGGCTACACCTTC,CASSGTANYGYTF
TRBJ1-5,TRBD1,TRBV3-1,-,TGTGCCAGCAGCCTTGGACAGGCAAATCAGCCCCAGCATTTT,CASSLGQANQPQHF
TRBJ2-3,-,TRBV11-2,many,TGTGCCAGCACCGCCGGGGCAGGGAGGCTTGGAGATACGCAGTATTTT,CASTAGAGRLGDTQYF
TRBJ1-2,-,TRBV29-1,many,TGCAGCGTTGAAACCACCTTATTAGGCTATGGCTACACCTTC,CSVETTLLGYGYTF
TRBJ2-3,-,TRBV28,many,TGTGCCAGCAGTTCGGGTAGCACAGATACGCAGTATTTT,CASSSGSTDTQYF
TRBJ1-1,TRBD1,TRBV7-9,many,TGTGCCAGCAGTCGGACAGGGGCGAGTGAAGCTTTCTTT,CASSRTGASEAFF
TRBJ1-5,-,TRBV21-1,few,TGTGCCAGCAGCATTAATCAGCCCCAGCATTTT,CASSINQPQHF
TRBJ2-1,TRBD2,TRBV18,once,TGTGCCAGCTCACCAGAGTCGGGAGCGGGGCCCTCCTACAATGAGCAGCCCTTC,CASSPESGAGPSYNEQPF
TRBJ2-3,-,TRBV5-1,many,TGCGCCAGCAGCTTCAACACAGATACGCAGTATTTT,CASSFNTDTQYF
TRBJ1-1,-,TRBV6-6,many,TGTGCCAGCAGTTACCAGGGAGGGGGTACTGAAGCTTTCTTT,CASSYQGGGTEAFF
TRBJ2-3,-,TRBV7-9,-,TGTGCCAGCAGCTACCTTGGCTGGGGGCCGTCAGATACGCAGTATTTT,CASSYLGWGPSDTQYF
TRBJ2-5,TRBD1,TRBV29-1,many,TGCAGCGGGGGACAGGGAGGTGAGACCCAGTACTTC,CSGGQGGETQYF
TRBJ2-1,-,TRBV5-4,-,TGTGCCAGCAGCCCCGAGCCGGTGGGCTCCTACAATGAGCAGTTCTTC,CASSPEPVGSYNEQFF
TRBJ1-1,-,TRBV11-2,many,TGTGCCAGCAGCTTCGTGAACACTGAAGCTTTCTTT,CASSFVNTEAFF
TRBJ2-2,-,TRBV18,many,TGTGCCAGCTCACCACCGGCCGGGGAGCTGTTTTTT,CASSPPAGELFF
TRBJ1-4,-,TRBV4-3,many,TGCGCCAACAGCCAAGGGAGCCCCCTCGAAGGTGAAAAACTGTTTTTT,CANSQGSPLEGEKLFF
TRBJ2-1,-,TRBV19,-,-,CASSFGTGSGDEQLF
TRBJ2-2,-,TRBV3-1,-,TGTGCCAGCAGCCAAGGGGGCTCGGACGGGGAGCTGTTTTTT,CASSQGGSDGELFF
TRBJ2-7,-,TRBV20-1,many,TGCAGTGCTAGAGTTTCAGGGTACGAGCAGTACTTC,CSARVSGYEQYF
TRBJ2-1,-,TRBV29-1,-,TGCAGCTTCATCGCCCCGGGGCGCCAAGCCAATGAGCAGTTCTTC,CSFIAPGRQANEQFF
TRBJ2-2,-,TRBV29-1,many,TGCAGCGCCAGCCGCGCGGATTCAACCGGGGAGCTGTTTTTT,CSASRADSTGELFF
TRBJ1-1,-,TRBV6-2/TRBV6-3,many,TGTGCCAGCCGGGGCAACACTGAAGCTTTCTTT,CASRGNTEAFF
TRBJ2-7,-,TRBV21-1,few,TGTGCCAGCAGCAAGGGGCCCCGGGCCCCCTACGAGCAGTACTTC,CASSKGPRAPYEQYF
TRBJ1-2,-,TRBV18,many,TGTGCCAGCTCACCACAACAACCCGACAATTACCGTGGCTACACCTTC,CASSPQQPDNYRGYTF
TRBJ2-7,-,TRBV6-2/TRBV6-3,few,TGTGCCAGCACTCGCGGTGGCGGAACCTACGAGCAGTACTTC,CASTRGGGTYEQYF
TRBJ2-1,-,TRBV29-1,many,TGCAGCGTGGCCCGAGTGAGCTCCTACAATGAGCAGTTCTTC,CSVARVSSYNEQFF
TRBJ2-5,TRBD1,TRBV24-1,many,TGTGCCACCAGTGCCCCCGGGACAGTAAAGCGGGAGACCCAGTACTTC,CATSAPGTVKRETQYF
TRBJ1-1,-,TRBV30,-,TGTGCCTGGAAGGGGGTCCCTAACACTGAAGCTTTCTTT,CAWKGVPNTEAFF
TRBJ1-1,-,TRBV7-9,-,TGTGCCAGCAGCTTGGATACTCGCTCTGAAGCTTTCTTT,CASSLDTRSEAFF
TRBJ2-7,-,TRBV29-1,few,TGCAGCGTCGCTGCCCCGAGTAGGTACGAGCAGTACTTC,CSVAAPSRYEQYF
TRBJ2-5,TRBD2,TRBV7-2,many,TGTGCCAGCAGCCTCCAGGGGGGGGGCCTAGCGGGAGTTAAGACCCAGTACTTC,CASSLQGGGLAGVKTQYF
TRBJ2-3,-,TRBV7-8,many,TGTGCCAGCAGCTTAGGAGGGGCTATCACAGATACGCAGTATTTT,CASSLGGAITDTQYF
TRBJ1-3,-,TRBV19,few,TGTGCCACGTGGGGGGCCCGGCTCTCTGGAAACACCATATATTTT,CATWGARLSGNTIYF
TRBJ2-1,-,TRBV5-1,many,TGCGCCAGCAGCTTGGTAGGTCTGGGCTCCTACAATGAGCAGTTCTTC,CASSLVGLGSYNEQFF
TRBJ2-7,TRBD2,TRBV5-1,many,TGCGCCAGCAGCACCCAACCTAGCGGGAACTACGAGCAGTACTTC,CASSTQPSGNYEQYF
TRBJ2-7,-,TRBV12-3/TRBV12-4,-,TGTGCCAACAGTTTGGCAGGGATGAACGAGCAGTACTTC,CANSLAGMNEQYF
TRBJ2-6,-,TRBV4-2,-,TGTGCCAGCAGCCAAGAGACAGCCGGGGCCAGCGTCCTGACTTTC,CASSQETAGASVLTF
TRBJ2-3,TRBD2,TRBV5-1,many,TGCGCCAGCAGAACCGTGGCGGGAGGGCCAAGAGATACGCAGTATTTT,CASRTVAGGPRDTQYF
TRBJ2-2,TRBD2,TRBV24-1,-,TGTGCCACCAGTGATTTGAGGACTAGCAGTAACACCGGGGAGCTGTTTTTT,CATSDLRTSSNTGELFF
TRBJ2-1,-,TRBV11-2,few,TGTGCCAGCAGCTTAGGAGTTGGCTCCACGAGCTCCTACAATGAGCAGTTCTTC,CASSLGVGSTSSYNEQFF
TRBJ2-1,TRBD1,TRBV29-1,many,TGCAGCGTGGACCGGACAGGGTACAATGAGCAGTTCTTC,CSVDRTGYNEQFF
TRBJ2-1,-,TRBV5-1,medium-sized,TGCGCCAGCAGCTTGGAAGGCGGGACCCACAATGAGCAGTTCTTC,CASSLEGGTHNEQFF
TRBJ2-2,TRBD2,TRBV19,many,TGTGCCAGTAGCATGGGGCTAGCGGTCACCGGGGAGCTGTTTTTT,CASSMGLAVTGELFF
TRBJ1-5,-,TRBV24-1,-,TGTGCCACCAGTGATCGCCGTCGGGGTAATCAGCCCCAGCATTTT,CATSDRRRGNQPQHF